This TCR beta chain originates from a study of cytomegalovirus exposure and HLA in healthy donors. CDR1 is SGDLS, CDR2 YYNGEE, per germline. With 0 bases removed from V and 0 bases from J, the gap between germline ends came to 12 bases. The CDR3 totals 16 residues. Each of the donors was a healthy bone marrow donor. Researchers ran the PCR with 60 Vbeta and 13 Jbeta primers. Profiling relied on immunoSEQ multiplex PCR, and the TCRdb table lists in-frame clones only, not all of them. The sample yields 110,000 to 150,000 clones, about 8.9% seen once. As concerns this clone: Its antigen remains unidentified.

Study findings and constraints: Rarity held for most TCR sequences, but there were some public TCRs that occurred in many donors. An assumption of roughly uniform sequencing depth across donors underlay the presence/absence analyses.

The sample consisted of PBMCs. The chain links TRBV9 to TRBJ2-5, with a weak D call TRBD1 (6 bases). This clonotype was obtained from a man aged 50 or older in good health and CMV-seronegative. CDR3 nucleotide sequence: TGTGCCAGCAGCGTAGTAAGGCAGGGGAACCAAGAGACCCAGTACTTC. This translates into CASSVVRQGNQETQYF.